A single sample gave rise to the 19 T cell receptor beta chains below, sequenced in a study of OX40 agonist ivuxolimab in advanced cancers. Using immunoSEQ multiplex PCR, the repertoire was profiled, and TCRdb retains in-frame clones only, with some absent. The sample carries fewer than 40,000 clones, about three quarters recorded once. The input for sequencing was CD4+ or CD8+ T cells sorted from blood, taken in a trial of the OX40 agonist ivuxolimab. The origin of the receptors is an adult with an advanced solid tumor such as melanoma, head and neck, liver or kidney cancer.

CDR3 loop: CASSEGLVSTDTQYF. The CDR3 DNA is TGCGCCAGCAGCGAAGGACTAGTCAGCACAGATACGCAGTATTTT. The chain employs TRBV4-3 and TRBJ2-3; 7 nucleotides match TRBD2. The germline gives CDR1 LGHNA, CDR2 YSLEER. The CDR3 is 15 residues long. V trimming: 5 bases; J trimming: 0 bases; junction bases outside the gene matches: 5.

The table lists this clone with a count of one. CDR3 coding DNA: TGTGCCAGCAGCTTAGTCGCGGGCAGGATGACCGGGGAGCTGTTTTTT. The encoded protein is CASSLVAGRMTGELFF. This chain joins TRBV7-2 and TRBJ2-2; a weak D match, TRBD2 (5 bases). V gave up 1 base and J gave up 5 bases, with 14 bases separating them. The germline V gene encodes CDR1 SGHTA and CDR2 FQGNSA. The CDR3 has 16 residues.

The V gene is TRBV23-1, the J gene TRBJ2-7, with D tentatively TRBD1 (5 bases). TRBV23-1 is an open reading frame, and its role is uncertain. The V and J ends lost 2 bases and 0 bases respectively, with 17 bases between them. CDR3 length: 17 residues. CDR3 region: CASSQPPGQGISYEQYF. CDR3 DNA: TGCGCCAGCAGTCAACCCCCAGGACAAGGCATCTCCTACGAGCAGTACTTC.

In this sample, this clone is medium-sized. The chain employs TRBV5-4 and TRBJ1-2, with D hard to call. This CDR3 is 12 amino acids long. Trimming cost V 1 base and J 8 bases, with 9 bases left between them. Germline CDR1 is SGHNT and CDR2 is YYREEE (reference sequence). DNA for the CDR3: TGTGCCAGCAGCTTGCGGGGAGGCGGCTACACCTTC. Protein product: CASSLRGGGYTF.

The chain joins TRBV29-1 to TRBJ2-7, with D possibly TRBD2 on 6 matching bases. Germline V gives CDR1 SQVTM, CDR2 ANQGSEA. The CDR3 extends over 12 amino acids. Trimming pared 1 base from V and 6 bases from J, leaving 10 bases between. The CDR3 loop reads CSVEAGGSEQYF. CDR3 DNA: TGCAGCGTTGAAGCCGGGGGTTCCGAGCAGTACTTC.

This clone occurred a few times. V and J are TRBV19 and TRBJ2-6, with TRBD2 as a possible D gene (6 bases). This CDR3 has 16 amino acids. Germline CDR1 is LNHDA and CDR2 is SQIVND (reference sequence). V was trimmed by 4 bases and J by 2 bases, leaving 12 bases between them. Here the CDR3 reads CASSTRRAPGANVLTF. CDR3 DNA: TGTGCCAGTAGTACAAGGAGGGCGCCTGGGGCCAACGTCCTGACTTTC.

The CDR3 spells CASSRQGVWGETQYF. CDR3 coding DNA: TGTGCCAGCAGCCGACAGGGCGTATGGGGGGAGACCCAGTACTTC. The chain uses TRBV9 and TRBJ2-5; 7 bases match TRBD1. J was trimmed by 5 bases and V by 4 bases; bases with no gene match: 11. CDR1 and CDR2 from the germline V gene are SGDLS and YYNGEE. The CDR3 spans 15 residues.

The V gene is TRBV29-1, the J gene TRBJ2-7, with D perhaps being TRBD1 or TRBD2 (5 bases each). Germline lookup yields CDR1 SQVTM and CDR2 ANQGSEA. V lost 4 bases and J 5 bases, leaving 27 bases between the germline ends. CDR3 length: 17 amino acids. The DNA of the CDR3 is TGCAGCGTTGCCCGTGGCGAGGGGCTAATTAATTTACACGAGCAGTACTTC. This encodes CSVARGEGLINLHEQYF.

The chain couples TRBV6-6 to TRBJ1-3; D not certain. The ends were cut back, 6 bases at V and 3 bases at J, with 12 bases in the middle. CDR3 length: 14 amino acids. CDR1 and CDR2 (germline): MNHNY, SVGAGI (reference sequence). The CDR3 DNA is TGTGCCAGCAGCTTCCTAACGGTTGGAAACACCATATATTTT. It specifies CASSFLTVGNTIYF.

The V and J genes are TRBV28 and TRBJ1-5; TRBD1 aligns across 7 bases. The length of the CDR3 is 15 residues. Per germline, CDR1 MDHEN and CDR2 SYDVKM. V trimming: 7 bases; J trimming: 4 bases; junction bases outside the gene matches: 10. CDR3 region: CASTPPTGMNQPQHF. The CDR3 DNA sequence: TGTGCCAGCACTCCTCCGACAGGGATGAATCAGCCCCAGCATTTT.

The chain combines TRBV10-2 with TRBJ2-7, with 13 bases identical to TRBD2. This CDR3 spans 14 amino acids. J was trimmed by 5 bases and V by 7 bases; bases with no gene match: 5. Per the germline V gene, CDR1 is WSHSY and CDR2 is SAAADI. CDR3 sequence reads: CASIRLAGGHEQYF. Here the CDR3 DNA reads TGCGCCAGCATTCGACTAGCGGGAGGCCACGAGCAGTACTTC.

The chain combines TRBV6-5 with TRBJ1-1; TRBD1 might be the D (6 bases). CDR3 length equals 14 residues. Per the germline V gene, CDR1 is MNHEY and CDR2 is SVGAGI. V was clipped by 2 bases and J by 2 bases, with 9 bases between them. The CDR3 spells CASSYIGGNTEAFF. CDR3 nucleotides: TGTGCCAGCAGTTACATAGGGGGTAACACTGAAGCTTTCTTT.

The chain carries TRBV27 and TRBJ1-5; D is perhaps TRBD1 (6 bases). Trimming took off 2 bases at V and 4 bases at J, with 9 bases between the two ends. This CDR3 is built from 14 residues. The germline V gene encodes CDR1 MNHEY and CDR2 SMNVEV (reference sequence). The CDR3 region is CASSLGQGNQPQHF. CDR3 nucleotide sequence: TGTGCCAGCAGTTTAGGGCAGGGGAATCAGCCCCAGCATTTT.

J is TRBJ2-3 and V is TRBV10-3; D may be TRBD2 (6 bases). Germline loops: CDR1 ENHRY, CDR2 SYGVKD. The CDR3 length is 12 residues. V was clipped by 10 bases and J by 0 bases, with 8 bases between them. CDR3 nucleotides: TGTGCCACCAGCGGGAGCACAGATACGCAGTATTTT. This encodes CATSGSTDTQYF.

The J gene is TRBJ2-3, the V gene TRBV19, with D unclear. The CDR3 is 11 amino acids. V shed 6 bases and J shed 2 bases, with 3 bases lying between them. Germline CDR1 LNHDA, CDR2 SQIVND (reference sequence). CDR3 coding DNA: TGTGCCAGTAGCTTCACAGATACGCAGTATTTT. Translating gives CASSFTDTQYF.

The chain joins TRBV18 to TRBJ2-3; no clear D gene. V was cut by 3 bases and J by 8 bases, with 18 bases left in between. Germline CDR1 KGHSH, CDR2 LQKENI. This CDR3 contains 15 residues. CDR3 DNA: TGTGCCAGCTCACCCTCCTTATCCCCGGAAGGTACGCAGTATTTT. It specifies CASSPSLSPEGTQYF.

The chain carries TRBV7-9 and TRBJ1-2; 8 bases are a match to TRBD1. Per the germline V gene, CDR1 is SEHNR and CDR2 is FQNEAQ (reference sequence). The ends lost 5 bases at V and 3 bases at J; junction bases unmatched: 8. CDR3 size: 15 residues. CDR3 coding DNA: TGTGCCAGCAGCCCCGGACAGGGAGGATACTATGGCTACACCTTC. Translated, it gives CASSPGQGGYYGYTF.

CDR3 DNA: TGTGCCAGCAGCTTGGGACTACCGAACACCGGGGAGCTGTTTTTT. It encodes CASSLGLPNTGELFF. The V and J genes are TRBV7-6 and TRBJ2-2, with 7 bases aligning to TRBD2. This CDR3 region has 15 residues. CDR1 is SGHVS and CDR2 is FNYEAQ in the germline V gene. V lost 3 bases to trimming and J lost 0 bases; unmatched junction nucleotides: 1.

This clone was seen just once. This chain links TRBV4-3 with TRBJ1-5; D remains ambiguous. V lost 0 bases and J lost 5, with 11 bases in between. The CDR3 consists of 15 residues. CDR1 is LGHNA, CDR2 YSLEER, per germline. CDR3: CASSQDLRADQPQHF. CDR3 DNA: TGCGCCAGCAGCCAAGATCTGCGGGCCGATCAGCCCCAGCATTTT.